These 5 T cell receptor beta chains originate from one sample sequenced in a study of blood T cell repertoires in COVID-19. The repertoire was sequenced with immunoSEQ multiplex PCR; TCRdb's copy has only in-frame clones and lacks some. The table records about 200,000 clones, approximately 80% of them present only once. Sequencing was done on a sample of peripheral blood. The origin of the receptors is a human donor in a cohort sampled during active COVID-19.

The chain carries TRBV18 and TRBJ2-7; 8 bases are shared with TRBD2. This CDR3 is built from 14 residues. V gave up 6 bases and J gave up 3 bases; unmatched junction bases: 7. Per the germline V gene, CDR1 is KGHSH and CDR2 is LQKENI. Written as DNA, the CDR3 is TGTGCCAGCTCCCCGGGAGGGCCCATCTACGAGCAGTACTTC. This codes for CASSPGGPIYEQYF.

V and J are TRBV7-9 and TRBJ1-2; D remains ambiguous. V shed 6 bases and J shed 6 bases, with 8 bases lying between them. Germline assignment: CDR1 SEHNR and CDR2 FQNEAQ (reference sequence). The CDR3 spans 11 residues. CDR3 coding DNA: TGTGCCAGCAGAAGGGAGGATGGCTACACCTTC. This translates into CASRREDGYTF.

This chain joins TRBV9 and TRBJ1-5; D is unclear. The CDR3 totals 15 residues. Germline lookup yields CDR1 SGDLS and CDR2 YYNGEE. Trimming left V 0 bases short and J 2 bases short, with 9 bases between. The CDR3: CASSVGTLGNQPQHF. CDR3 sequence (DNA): TGTGCCAGCAGCGTAGGGACTCTGGGCAATCAGCCCCAGCATTTT. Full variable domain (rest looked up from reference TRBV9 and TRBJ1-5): DSGVTQTPKHLITATGQRVTLRCSPRSGDLSVYWYQQSLDQGLQFLIQYYNGEERAKGNILERFSAQQFPDLHSELNLSSLELGDSALYFCASSVGTLGNQPQHFGDGTRLSIL.

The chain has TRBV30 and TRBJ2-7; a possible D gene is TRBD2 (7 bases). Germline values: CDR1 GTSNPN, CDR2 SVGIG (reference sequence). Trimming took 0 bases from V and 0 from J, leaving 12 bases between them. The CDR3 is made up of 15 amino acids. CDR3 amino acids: CAWSVGGGFSYEQYF. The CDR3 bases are TGTGCCTGGAGTGTCGGCGGGGGCTTCTCCTACGAGCAGTACTTC.

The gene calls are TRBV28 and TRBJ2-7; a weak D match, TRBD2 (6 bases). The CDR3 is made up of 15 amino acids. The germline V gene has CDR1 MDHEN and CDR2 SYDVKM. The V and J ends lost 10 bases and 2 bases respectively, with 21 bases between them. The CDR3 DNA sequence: TGTGCCACCCGTTGGTTAGGCGGGGTCACCTACGAGCAGTACTTC. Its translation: CATRWLGGVTYEQYF.